These 14 T cell receptor beta chains originate from one sample sequenced in a study of blood T cell repertoires in COVID-19. Assay: immunoSEQ multiplex PCR; the TCRdb copy retains only in-frame clones and omits some. The sample consists of some 120,000 clones, around 87% of them appearing once. Sequenced: peripheral blood. These receptors were taken from a woman in her forties or fifties with acute or convalescent COVID-19.

The sample holds one count of this clone. The rearrangement links TRBV10-3 to TRBJ2-3; possible D gene TRBD2, 6 bases. Looked up from germline, CDR1 is ENHRY and CDR2 is SYGVKD. The CDR3 spans 12 residues. The V end was cut by 6 bases, the J end by 5 bases, with 9 bases between. CDR3 protein: CAIREAGDTQYF. As DNA, the CDR3 is TGTGCCATCAGGGAAGCGGGAGATACGCAGTATTTT.

This clone was found once. The CDR3 here is CATSRVGGNNYEQYF. The CDR3 DNA follows: TGTGCCACCAGCAGAGTAGGCGGGAACAACTACGAGCAGTACTTC. The chain couples TRBV15 to TRBJ2-7, with a weak D call TRBD2 (6 bases). From germline, CDR1 is LNHNV and CDR2 YYDKDF (reference sequence). The CDR3 consists of 15 residues. V lost 1 base and J 3 bases, leaving 13 bases between the germline ends.

The V call is TRBV27, the J call TRBJ1-1; 9 nucleotides match TRBD1. The CDR3 totals 14 residues. Germline assignment: CDR1 MNHEY and CDR2 SMNVEV (reference sequence). J was trimmed by 4 bases and V by 5 bases; bases with no gene match: 5. This CDR3 reads CASSRDRAATEAFF. In DNA form, the CDR3 reads TGTGCCAGCAGTCGGGACAGGGCGGCCACTGAAGCTTTCTTT.

The rearrangement uses TRBV2 and TRBJ1-1; no clear D gene. Germline CDR1 and CDR2: SNHLY and FYNNEI. The CDR3 length is 13 residues. With 7 bases removed from V and 5 bases from J, the gap between germline ends came to 14 bases. Here the CDR3 DNA reads TGTGCCAGCACACAAGAGGGAAGAACTGAAGCTTTCTTT. Translated, it gives CASTQEGRTEAFF.

The genes are TRBV27 and TRBJ1-1, with D perhaps TRBD1 (5 bases). Germline V gene lookup returns CDR1 MNHEY and CDR2 SMNVEV (reference sequence). The CDR3 extends over 15 amino acids. Deletions cut 0 bases from V and 3 bases from J, with 11 bases between. CDR3 coding DNA: TGTGCCAGCAGTTTATCGAGACAGACGGACACTGAAGCTTTCTTT. Translation: CASSLSRQTDTEAFF.

This sequence joins TRBV4-3 and TRBJ1-2; no reliable D call. CDR1 and CDR2 from the germline V gene are LGHNA and YSLEER. V shed 5 bases and J shed 6 bases, with 19 bases lying between them. The CDR3 has 15 amino acids. CDR3 nucleotides: TGCGCCAGCAGCAAAGCCGCGCGGGGTTTTGATGGCTACACCTTC. Its protein product is CASSKAARGFDGYTF.

The chain has TRBV5-1 and TRBJ2-7, with TRBD1 identical over 10 bases. The CDR3 loop spans 13 amino acids. The V and J ends lost 5 bases and 4 bases, in that order; junction bases with no gene match: 3. In germline, CDR1 is SGHRS, CDR2 YFSETQ. CDR3 protein: CASRRTGGYEQYF. The CDR3 region has the DNA TGCGCCAGCAGAAGGACAGGGGGATACGAGCAGTACTTC.

The CDR3 DNA reads TGTGCCAGCAGCGCCTCCGGAGGGCCCGACAATCAGCCCCAGCATTTT. Translated, it gives CASSASGGPDNQPQHF. J is TRBJ1-5 and V is TRBV9, with D unresolved. Germline CDR1 and CDR2: SGDLS and YYNGEE. V was cut by 3 bases and J by 3 bases, with 16 bases left in between. The CDR3 has 16 residues.

The CDR3 is CASSQSTGNGGYTF. Here the CDR3 DNA reads TGTGCCAGCAGCCAGAGTACAGGGAATGGTGGCTACACCTTC. The chain employs TRBV7-6 and TRBJ1-2; tentatively, D is TRBD1 (6 bases). The CDR3 is 14 residues long. Germline assignment: CDR1 SGHVS and CDR2 FNYEAQ. Trimming left V 5 bases short and J 7 bases short, with 17 bases between.

The chain is built from TRBV19 and TRBJ1-1; 7 bases agree with TRBD1. The V and J ends lost 7 bases and 0 bases, in that order; junction bases with no gene match: 20. This CDR3 contains 19 residues. Germline CDR1 and CDR2: LNHDA and SQIVND (reference sequence). Written as DNA, the CDR3 is TGTGCCAGTACCGAAAGGGGACAGCCTTTGCTCCGATTGAACACTGAAGCTTTCTTT. The encoded protein is CASTERGQPLLRLNTEAFF.

The chain is built from TRBV19 and TRBJ1-2; possibly TRBD1 for D (5 bases). The germline V and J ends were trimmed by 3 bases and 2 bases, with 10 bases remaining between them. From germline, CDR1 is LNHDA and CDR2 SQIVND (reference sequence). The CDR3 totals 14 residues. This CDR3 reads CASSMGGDNYGYTF. The CDR3 DNA follows: TGTGCCAGTAGTATGGGAGGGGACAACTATGGCTACACCTTC. Using reference TRBV19 and TRBJ1-2 for the parts outside the CDR3, the full variable domain is DGGITQSPKYLFRKEGQNVTLSCEQNLNHDAMYWYRQDPGQGLRLIYYSQIVNDFQKGDIAEGYSVSREKKESFPLTVTSAQKNPTAFYLCASSMGGDNYGYTFGSGTRLTVV.

CDR3 DNA: TGTGCCACCAGCAGATCTCCCCAGGGGGCTACGAACAATGAGCAGTTCTTC. Amino acids: CATSRSPQGATNNEQFF. The J gene is TRBJ2-1, the V gene TRBV15, with TRBD1 matching 8 bases. Trimming at V came to 2 bases and at J to 5 bases, leaving 11 bases not matched to a gene. This CDR3 has 17 amino acids. Germline-derived CDR1 and CDR2 are LNHNV and YYDKDF (reference sequence).

The rearrangement uses TRBV4-1 and TRBJ1-2; TRBD1 aligns across 9 bases. Germline lookup yields CDR1 MGHRA and CDR2 YSYEKL. After removal of 3 bases from V and 7 bases from J, the junction contained 9 bases not matched to a gene. The CDR3 has 15 amino acids. CDR3 in DNA: TGCGCCAGCAGCCAGGGGACAGGGACCGTGCTTGGCTACACCTTC. Translated: CASSQGTGTVLGYTF.

The rearrangement uses TRBV7-9 and TRBJ2-3; the match to TRBD1 covers 10 bases. Germline CDR1 and CDR2: SEHNR and FQNEAQ (reference sequence). The V and J ends lost 4 bases and 6 bases, in that order; junction bases with no gene match: 7. This CDR3 spans 15 amino acids. Written as DNA, the CDR3 is TGTGCCAGCAGCTCGCCGACAGGGGGCGCGGATACGCAGTATTTT. Protein sequence: CASSSPTGGADTQYF.